These T cell receptor beta chains were read from a single sample in a study of blood T cell repertoires in COVID-19. The data were produced by immunoSEQ multiplex PCR, yet TCRdb's version contains in-frame clones alone and is incomplete. Of hundreds of thousands of clones listed, 89% are singletons. Sequencing used peripheral blood. The receptors were gathered from an older woman with acute or convalescent COVID-19. The CDR3 runs from the conserved cysteine through the conserved F or W. A D gene is named only where the DNA matches it firmly. Clone size is given for some rows only: seen once, a few or many times, or a class if the clone is expanded.

clone_size j_call d_call v_call cdr3_aa cdr3_nt
- TRBJ2-3 - TRBV2 CASRELFLYTQYF TGTGCCAGCAGGGAACTATTTTTATATACGCAGTATTTT
- TRBJ1-2 - TRBV6-5 CASSYSQGIGGYTF TGTGCCAGCAGTTACAGTCAGGGAATAGGTGGCTACACCTTC
- TRBJ2-7 TRBD2 TRBV15 CATSRGGGTSSYEQYF TGTGCCACCAGCAGAGGCGGGGGGACTAGTTCCTACGAGCAGTACTTC
once TRBJ1-5 - TRBV5-5 CASSSIGGSNQPQHF TGTGCCAGCAGCTCGATCGGGGGAAGCAATCAGCCCCAGCATTTT
- TRBJ1-5 - TRBV30 CAWSSGVDQPQHF TGTGCCTGGAGTTCGGGGGTCGATCAGCCCCAGCATTTT
- TRBJ2-7 - TRBV6-2/TRBV6-3 CASSLRHPYEQYF TGTGCCAGCAGTCTACGACACCCCTACGAGCAGTACTTC
- TRBJ2-2 TRBD2 TRBV28 CASSSLLGRRALSGELFF TGTGCCAGCAGTTCTCTCCTCGGGAGGAGGGCCCTCAGCGGGGAGCTGTTTTTT
few TRBJ1-1 - TRBV15 CATSRLRGTEAFF TGTGCCACCAGCAGACTCCGGGGCACTGAAGCTTTCTTT
- TRBJ2-4 - TRBV10-3 CAISEELAKNIQYF TGTGCCATCAGTGAGGAGCTAGCCAAAAACATTCAGTACTTC
- TRBJ1-6 TRBD1 TRBV4-3 CASSLTSKRGLYSPLHF TGCGCCAGCAGCCTTACTTCGAAAAGGGGGCTTTATTCACCCCTCCACTTT
- TRBJ2-7 - TRBV9 CASSPQTLTRSEQYF TGTGCCAGCAGCCCTCAGACCCTTACTAGATCCGAGCAGTACTTC
- TRBJ1-2 - TRBV5-6 CASSLGPGGYTF TGTGCCAGCAGCTTGGGACCGGGGGGCTACACCTTC
- TRBJ1-1 TRBD1 TRBV15 CATSRDRVGTEAFF TGTGCCACCAGCAGGGACAGGGTTGGCACTGAAGCTTTCTTT
once TRBJ2-5 TRBD2 TRBV18 CASSNQGTSGSAQETQYF TGTGCCAGCTCAAACCAGGGGACTAGCGGGAGCGCTCAAGAGACCCAGTACTTC
- TRBJ2-7 - TRBV15 CATSRGLSYEQYF TGTGCCACCAGCAGAGGACTCTCCTACGAGCAGTACTTC
- TRBJ1-2 TRBD1 TRBV6-2/TRBV6-3 CASSWGQKFLADYGYTF TGTGCCAGCAGTTGGGGACAGAAATTTTTAGCGGATTATGGCTACACCTTC
- TRBJ1-1 - TRBV5-1 CASRVNPTNTEAFF TGCGCCAGCAGAGTCAACCCTACGAACACTGAAGCTTTCTTT
once TRBJ1-5 - TRBV4-3 CASSQDQGIPPQHF TGCGCCAGCAGCCAAGACCAGGGAATTCCGCCCCAGCATTTT